This TCR beta chain stems from a study of STAT5B mutations in CD4+ large granular lymphocyte leukemia. Findings and limits, study-wide: The CD4+ versus CD8+ T-LGLL clonality difference may reflect limited sample size.

Of note for this clone: Its specificity is not known.

Under the authors' procedure: Productive clonotypes were detectable down to 2.59 x 10-5 frequency. Generated by immunoSEQ multiplex PCR, the TCRdb table keeps only in-frame clones and is missing some. The D gene and trimming were derived from the DNA, and the V and J assignments and clone size from that table. The sample contains some 32,000 clones, 70% to 90% of which appear only once. CDR3 length: 12 amino acids. Per the germline V gene, CDR1 is MNHNY and CDR2 is SVGAGI (reference sequence). V was trimmed by 10 bases and J by 0 bases, leaving 7 bases between them. This TCR came from a human donor in good health. The sample was CD4+ T cells from blood buffy coats. J is TRBJ1-5 and V is TRBV6-6; D not resolved. CDR3 protein: CATGYSNQPQHF. Written as DNA, the CDR3 is TGTGCCACGGGGTATAGCAATCAGCCCCAGCATTTT.